This T cell receptor beta chain was sequenced during a study of T-cell reconstitution after alpha-beta-depleted transplantation in children. The CDR3 totals 15 residues. The germline gives CDR1 MNHEY, CDR2 SMNVEV (reference sequence). V shed 1 base and J 4 bases; nucleotides not matched to a gene: 5. As it was prepared, the TCRbeta library received unique molecular identifiers. Each CDR3 protein is one row after TCRdb ran MiXCR on the PCR reads. Of about 470,000 distinct CDR3 sequences listed, about 40% are singletons. This clonotype appeared many times. The source material was PBMCs, sampled before TCRalphabeta/CD19-depleted stem cell transplant. The chain employs TRBV27 and TRBJ2-7; 9 positions match TRBD2. This receptor was taken from a girl aged 2 to 9 with aplastic anemia, due to receive a stem cell transplant. This CDR3 is CASSLFSGSGYEQYF. The CDR3 DNA reads as TGTGCCAGCAGTTTATTTAGCGGGAGTGGATACGAGCAGTACTTC.